Below, 28 T cell receptor beta chains from the same sample are listed, as sequenced in a study of control samples from healthy donors and cancer patients (dated by TCRdb to about 2020). Receptor amplification or capture employed the immunoSEQ multiplex PCR assay. The source is immuneACCESS, and TCRdb retained only in-frame sequences with V and J called. Part of the clones is not carried over; for the studies checked, unresolved V genes explain less than half of this, and the remainder is unexplained. In this sample the table shows over 80,000 clones, around 80% of which occur a single time. The ten largest account for about 2% of the sample. Specimen: blood. Receptors originate from a man aged 60 to 69 in good health.

The chain carries TRBV4-2 and TRBJ2-3; 9 positions match TRBD2. In germline, CDR1 is LGHNA, CDR2 YNFKEQ. The CDR3 loop spans 16 amino acids. V was clipped by 1 base and J by 2 bases; unmatched bases: 4. CDR3 sequence (DNA): TGTGCCAGCAGCCAAGTAGCGGGGGCTCTCACAGATACGCAGTATTTT. Its translation is CASSQVAGALTDTQYF.

The V and J genes are TRBV11-1 and TRBJ2-7; D is unresolved. Germline V gives CDR1 SGHAT, CDR2 FQDESV (reference sequence). This CDR3 has 12 residues. Between the trimmed V and J ends, which lost 5 bases and 7 bases, there was a span of 12 bases. CDR3 region: CASSTDVGEQYF. The CDR3, as DNA: TGTGCCAGCAGCACCGATGTGGGGGAGCAGTACTTC.

The chain is built from TRBV3-1 (or the pseudogene TRBV3-2) and TRBJ2-5; 9 bases are a match to TRBD2. V trimming: 11 bases; J trimming: 4 bases; junction bases outside the gene matches: 11. Germline lookup yields CDR1 LGHDT and CDR2 YNNKEL (reference sequence). The CDR3 has 14 residues. This chain's CDR3 is CAVLRRGGGETQYF. CDR3 bases: TGTGCCGTCCTAAGGCGGGGGGGCGGAGAGACCCAGTACTTC.

The chain joins TRBV14 to TRBJ2-7, with D tentatively TRBD2 (7 bases). In germline, CDR1 is SGHDN, CDR2 FVKESK. This CDR3 spans 15 amino acids. With 3 bases removed from V and 6 bases from J, the gap between germline ends came to 18 bases. The chain's CDR3 is CASSHGGAGRGEQYF. For the CDR3, the DNA is TGTGCCAGCAGCCATGGGGGGGCAGGTAGGGGCGAGCAGTACTTC.

This clone came up once. CDR3 region: CASSFEGLVTDTQYF. The CDR3 nucleotides read TGTGCCAGCAGCTTCGAGGGACTAGTCACAGATACGCAGTATTTT. This chain uses TRBV7-9 with TRBJ2-3; 8 bases are shared with TRBD2. This CDR3 comprises 15 residues. The J segment lost 2 bases and the V segment lost 3 bases, leaving 4 bases of the junction unmatched. Germline V lookup: CDR1 SEHNR, CDR2 FQNEAQ (reference sequence). The variable domain in full, completed from reference TRBV7-9 and TRBJ2-3, reads DTGVSQNPRHKITKRGQNVTFRCDPISEHNRLYWYRQTLGQGPEFLTYFQNEAQLEKSRLLSDRFSAERPKGSFSTLEIQRTEQGDSAMYLCASSFEGLVTDTQYFGPGTRLTVL.

The chain carries TRBV18 and TRBJ2-2, with TRBD1 identical over 12 bases. Trimming at V came to 2 bases and at J to 6 bases, leaving 4 bases not matched to a gene. Per the germline V gene, CDR1 is KGHSH and CDR2 is LQKENI. This CDR3 contains 16 residues. The CDR3 sequence is CASSPRGQGAPGELFF. In DNA form, the CDR3 reads TGTGCCAGCTCACCAAGGGGACAGGGGGCACCCGGGGAGCTGTTTTTT.

The chain recombines TRBV10-2 with TRBJ2-5; 12 positions match TRBD2. Germline V lookup: CDR1 WSHSY, CDR2 SAAADI. The CDR3 consists of 15 residues. V shed 5 bases and J 3 bases; nucleotides not matched to a gene: 4. This CDR3 reads CASSLGLAGKETQYF. For the CDR3, the DNA is TGCGCCAGCAGTCTAGGACTAGCGGGGAAAGAGACCCAGTACTTC.

The table lists this clone with a count of one. This rearrangement joins TRBV27 to TRBJ1-2, with TRBD1 matching over 8 bases. After removal of 7 bases from V and 0 bases from J, the junction contained 7 bases not matched to a gene. The V gene's germline CDR1 is MNHEY and CDR2 SMNVEV (reference sequence). This CDR3 has 15 amino acids. The CDR3 is CASTPGGEANYGYTF. DNA of the CDR3: TGTGCCAGCACCCCAGGGGGCGAAGCTAACTATGGCTACACCTTC.

This clone appeared a few times. This sample includes further DNA sequences coding for the same CDR3. The CDR3, as DNA: TGTGCCAGCAGACAGACAGGGGGCACTGAAGCTTTCTTT. It translates to CASRQTGGTEAFF. J is TRBJ1-1 and V is TRBV12-3 or TRBV12-4; 9 bases agree with TRBD1. The CDR3 loop spans 13 amino acids. V shed 6 bases, J shed 4 bases, and the junction held 3 bases outside the gene matches.

This clone appeared a single time. The chain joins TRBV20-1 to TRBJ2-5, with 13 nucleotides matching TRBD2. Germline-derived CDR1 and CDR2 are DFQATT and SNEGSKA (reference sequence). The CDR3 spans 16 residues. J was trimmed by 4 bases and V by 3 bases; bases with no gene match: 8. This CDR3 is CSASITSGGDGETQYF. The CDR3 bases are TGCAGTGCTAGTATTACTAGCGGGGGGGATGGAGAGACCCAGTACTTC.

The rearrangement uses TRBV4-2 and TRBJ1-2; TRBD1 matches 11 bases. V shed 1 base and J 7 bases; nucleotides not matched to a gene: 2. The germline CDR1 and CDR2 sequences are LGHNA and YNFKEQ. The CDR3 is made up of 14 amino acids. DNA of the CDR3: TGTGCCAGCAGCCAAGGGACAGGGGGCCGTGGCTACACCTTC. It translates to CASSQGTGGRGYTF.

The rearrangement joins TRBV6-5 to TRBJ1-6; 10 bases agree with TRBD1. This CDR3 contains 14 residues. CDR1 and CDR2 (germline): MNHEY, SVGAGI. V lost 9 bases and J lost 7; bases outside the gene matches: 6. This CDR3 reads CARSRDRGNSPLHF. CDR3 nucleotide sequence: TGTGCCAGGAGTCGGGACAGGGGAAATTCACCCCTCCACTTT.

The gene calls are TRBV9 and TRBJ1-6, with D perhaps TRBD1 (5 bases). Germline V CDR1 and CDR2: SGDLS, YYNGEE. With 0 bases removed from V and 10 bases from J, the gap between germline ends came to 11 bases. The CDR3 loop spans 14 amino acids. The CDR3 here is CASSVGGERSPLHF. CDR3 nucleotides: TGTGCCAGCAGCGTAGGGGGGGAAAGATCACCCCTCCACTTT.

Here the CDR3 reads CASSPVRDWSAQETQYF. The CDR3, as DNA: TGTGCCAGCAGCCCAGTCCGGGATTGGTCAGCTCAAGAGACCCAGTACTTC. The V call is TRBV7-6, the J call TRBJ2-5, with D possibly being TRBD2 (5 bases). CDR3 size: 17 residues. CDR1 and CDR2 from the germline V gene are SGHVS and FNYEAQ. V was trimmed by 5 bases and J by 2 bases, leaving 21 bases between them.

This rearrangement joins TRBV4-1 to TRBJ2-7; TRBD2 agrees at 10 bases. Germline trimming cut 1 base from V and 2 bases from J; bases unmatched to any gene: 5. This CDR3 spans 16 amino acids. Looked up from germline, CDR1 is MGHRA and CDR2 is YSYEKL. CDR3 region: CASSQVAGGSPYEQYF. CDR3 coding DNA: TGCGCCAGCAGCCAAGTAGCGGGGGGCAGTCCCTACGAGCAGTACTTC.

V is TRBV6-5 and J is TRBJ1-6; TRBD1 is a possible D gene (5 bases). Per germline, CDR1 MNHEY and CDR2 SVGAGI. Trimming took off 1 base at V and 10 bases at J, with 14 bases between the two ends. CDR3 size: 15 residues. CDR3 in amino acids: CASSYFYGALSPLHF. For the CDR3, the DNA is TGTGCCAGCAGTTACTTTTACGGGGCGTTATCACCCCTCCACTTT.

The CDR3 sequence is CASSPPGTTLYNEQFF. The CDR3 DNA is TGTGCCAGCAGCCCCCCCGGGACTACCCTCTACAATGAGCAGTTCTTC. J is TRBJ2-1 and V is TRBV7-8; 7 bases are shared with TRBD2. Germline CDR1 and CDR2: SGHVS and FQNEAQ. CDR3 length equals 16 residues. The V and J ends lost 5 bases and 3 bases, in that order; junction bases with no gene match: 10.

V is TRBV18 and J is TRBJ1-6; D ambiguous. V shed 0 bases and J shed 2 bases, with 5 bases lying between them. This CDR3 is 15 amino acids long. Germline V gene lookup returns CDR1 KGHSH and CDR2 LQKENI. DNA of the CDR3: TGTGCCAGCTCACCACCGGCAGCCTATAATTCACCCCTCCACTTT. Its protein product is CASSPPAAYNSPLHF.

The CDR3 region is CASSESSYNEQFF. The CDR3 nucleotides read TGTGCCAGCAGTGAGAGCTCCTACAATGAGCAGTTCTTC. The rearrangement joins TRBV25-1 to TRBJ2-1; D gene ambiguous. This CDR3 has 13 amino acids. Germline values: CDR1 MGHDK, CDR2 SYGVNS. The V and J ends lost 3 bases and 0 bases respectively, with 3 bases between them.

This sequence joins TRBV10-3 and TRBJ1-4; TRBD1 is a possible D gene (5 bases). Germline CDR1 reads ENHRY; CDR2 reads SYGVKD. CDR3 length: 16 amino acids. V dropped 2 bases and J dropped 8 bases, with 18 bases sitting between them. The CDR3 DNA sequence: TGTGCCATCAGTGAGATGGGGACTCGCTCCTGGGAAAAACTGTTTTTT. Residues: CAISEMGTRSWEKLFF.

This clone was counted a few times. The chain carries TRBV25-1 and TRBJ1-5, with a possible D match to TRBD1 (6 bases). Germline-derived CDR1 and CDR2 are MGHDK and SYGVNS. The CDR3 spans 13 residues. Trimming took off 3 bases at V and 6 bases at J, with 9 bases between the two ends. The CDR3: CASSEEGVQPQHF. DNA for the CDR3: TGTGCCAGCAGTGAGGAGGGGGTTCAGCCCCAGCATTTT.

The sample holds a few counts of this clone. V usage is TRBV13 and J usage is TRBJ1-2; tentative D call: TRBD1 (6 bases). Germline CDR1 and CDR2: PRHDT and FYEKMQ (reference sequence). Trimming stripped 2 bases from V and 8 bases from J, with 9 bases between. This CDR3 has 12 amino acids. The DNA of the CDR3 is TGTGCCAGCAGCTTACAGGGGAGAGGCTACACCTTC. Encoded protein: CASSLQGRGYTF.

This clone came up a few times. V usage is TRBV19 and J usage is TRBJ1-5, with a possible D match to TRBD1 (6 bases). Trimming took 5 bases from V and 1 from J, leaving 12 bases between them. CDR3 size: 15 residues. The germline gives CDR1 LNHDA, CDR2 SQIVND (reference sequence). The CDR3 sequence is CASSWGQGSNQPQHF. Written as DNA, the CDR3 is TGTGCCAGTAGTTGGGGGCAGGGAAGCAATCAGCCCCAGCATTTT.

A word on this clone: The junction shows a germline mismatch at one end, possibly a read error. This rearrangement joins TRBV6-5 to TRBJ2-1, with 7 bases that match TRBD1. Germline-derived CDR1 and CDR2 are MNHEY and SVGAGI. The CDR3 runs to 14 residues. This CDR3 is CASKGQASSNEQFF. The CDR3 DNA reads TGTGCCAGCAAAGGACAGGCGTCCTCCAATGAGCAGTTCTTC.

This clone was seen just once. J is TRBJ2-7 and V is TRBV2, with D perhaps matching TRBD1 (5 bases). The CDR3 spans 15 residues. CDR1 and CDR2 (germline): SNHLY, FYNNEI. V dropped 6 bases and J dropped 3 bases, with 18 bases sitting between them. Here the CDR3 DNA reads TGTGCCAGCAGCAAGGACACGGAGCTTGGCTACGAGCAGTACTTC. It codes for CASSKDTELGYEQYF.

This clone showed up just once. The J gene is TRBJ2-3, the V gene TRBV3-1 (or the pseudogene TRBV3-2), with TRBD1 as a possible D gene (5 bases). The CDR3 length is 15 residues. V lost 5 bases and J lost 1, with 13 bases in between. From germline, CDR1 is LGHDT and CDR2 YNNKEL (reference sequence). The chain's CDR3 is CASSGLGAGTDTQYF. CDR3 nucleotide sequence: TGTGCCAGCAGCGGCCTTGGGGCGGGCACAGATACGCAGTATTTT.

The chain employs TRBV24-1 and TRBJ2-5; 7 bases align to TRBD1. CDR3 size: 15 residues. V was pared by 4 bases and J by 2 bases, with 6 bases of the junction left unmatched. CDR1 and CDR2 (germline): KGHDR, SFDVKD. CDR3: CATSEGQKYQETQYF. The CDR3 DNA sequence: TGTGCCACCAGTGAGGGACAGAAGTATCAAGAGACCCAGTACTTC.

This chain joins TRBV5-1 and TRBJ2-1; D possibly corresponds to TRBD2 (6 bases). The CDR3 has 14 amino acids. Trimming left V 4 bases short and J 9 bases short, with 17 bases between. Germline CDR1 SGHRS, CDR2 YFSETQ. This chain's CDR3 is CASSLGTGRGEQFF. In nucleotides, the CDR3 is TGCGCCAGCAGCCTCGGGACTGGAAGAGGTGAGCAGTTCTTC.